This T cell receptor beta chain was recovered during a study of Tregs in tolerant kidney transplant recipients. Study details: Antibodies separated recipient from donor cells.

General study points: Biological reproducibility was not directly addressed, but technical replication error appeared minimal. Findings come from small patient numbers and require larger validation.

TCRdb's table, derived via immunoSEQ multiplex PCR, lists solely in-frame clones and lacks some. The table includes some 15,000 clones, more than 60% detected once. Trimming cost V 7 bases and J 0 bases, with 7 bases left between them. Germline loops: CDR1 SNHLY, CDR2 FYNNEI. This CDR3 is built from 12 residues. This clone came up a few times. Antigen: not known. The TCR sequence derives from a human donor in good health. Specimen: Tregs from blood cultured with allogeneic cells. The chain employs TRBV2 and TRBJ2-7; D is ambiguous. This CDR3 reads CASKRSSYEQYF. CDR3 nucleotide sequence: TGTGCCAGCAAGAGGAGCTCCTACGAGCAGTACTTC.